This TCR beta chain was sequenced in a study of cytomegalovirus exposure and HLA in healthy donors. Trimming shortened V by 4 bases and J by 8 bases, and 15 bases separated the two germline ends. The germline V gene encodes CDR1 SGHNT and CDR2 YYREEE (reference sequence). The CDR3 runs 13 residues. This clone has a handful of counts. Its antigen is undetermined. Study outcomes and limitations: Reports state that TCR beta sequences accurately predicted most subjects' HLA-A and HLA-B alleles. Associated with HLA alleles at 0.05 false discovery rate in a later analysis were over 15,000 TCR beta sequences. Per published reports, the classifier diagnosed cytomegalovirus status with high specificity and sensitivity.

The PCR used 60 Vbeta and 13 Jbeta primers. Original processing methods: In a later analysis, tens of millions of unique TCR beta chains included roughly 11 million shared by two or more donors. The repertoire was sequenced with immunoSEQ multiplex PCR; TCRdb's copy has only in-frame clones and lacks some. The V and J calls and clone size were taken over from that table, and D and trimming were inferred from the DNA. The table has about 150,000 clones, roughly 77% seen once. Sequencing used PBMCs. This chain joins TRBV5-4 and TRBJ1-1; possible D gene TRBD1, 6 bases. The clonotype was recovered from a man younger than 40 in good health and CMV-seropositive. CDR3 loop: CASSGSGGTEAFF. CDR3 bases: TGTGCCAGCAGCGGGAGCGGGGGCACAGAAGCTTTCTTT. Full variable domain (outside the CDR3, taken from reference TRBV5-4 and TRBJ1-1): ETGVTQSPTHLIKTRGQQVTLRCSSQSGHNTVSWYQQALGQGPQFIFQYYREEENGRGNFPPRFSGLQFPNYSSELNVNALELDDSALYLCASSGSGGTEAFFGQGTRLTVV.